This T cell receptor beta chain was captured in a study of blood T cell repertoires in COVID-19 (dated by TCRdb to 2018 to 2020). At the level of the whole study: Samples from collaborators originated in the United States, Italy and Spain and spanned both the acute and convalescent phases of COVID-19. The prospective study material was composed of cDNA or gDNA derived from T cells, B-cell-depleted T cells, or PBMCs. Subjects who had been exposed to COVID-19, were actively infected with it, or had recovered from it provided the deeply sampled blood TCRbeta repertoires that made up the dataset. A freely available public database, intended as a resource for researchers studying the immune response to SARS-CoV-2, is where the repertoires were released. Samples were obtained from the ongoing ImmuneRACE study (first 160 participants) and from 950 to 1,500 subjects provided by 6 global collaborators. A de-identified subject ID, COVID-19 status, age in years and sex were almost always included in the sample metadata. Where available, HLA class I and class II types were obtained from metadata supplied by the sample provider rather than from assay-based typing. Study-wide findings and limitations: Clinical and demographic metadata were provided uncurated, with the amount varying by source and participant.

Details on this clone: Which antigen it targets is not known. Qualities for individual bases were not recorded, and no much larger clone is one base off.

TCRbeta CDR3 regions were amplified from genomic DNA using the immunoSEQ Assay, a bias-controlled multiplex PCR. Per the original workflow: Within the assay, amplification of reference gene primers was used to estimate how many nucleated cells each sample contained. To quantify the absolute abundance of each unique TCRbeta CDR3 rearrangement, sequence reads were collapsed and filtered. For each sample, productive Simpson clonality was calculated as the square root of Simpson's diversity index over productive rearrangements. Sourced from immuneACCESS, this table was stored by TCRdb with only in-frame sequences that have V and J called. A share of the clones is absent; for the studies checked, an unresolved V gene accounts for under half, and the remainder has no known explanation. D and trimming were read from the DNA, whereas the V and J calls and clone size are those reported in that table. The sample table holds tens of thousands of clones, of which about 90% were seen once. Jointly, the top ten make up approximately 15% of the sample.

Trimming at the junction amounts to 4 bases on V and 11 bases on J, and the germline ends lie 21 bases apart. Reading the germline V gene gives CDR1 SGHDT and CDR2 YYEEEE. Measured from the cysteine to the phenylalanine, the CDR3 is 15 residues long. Kept here is only the CDR3 DNA, which spans 45 bases and is read in frame from base 1. Collaborating institutions collected whole blood in K2EDTA tubes following their own protocols. For TCRbeta analysis, collaborator samples were shipped as frozen whole blood, as isolated PBMCs, or as DNA extracted from either sample type. The chain employs TRBV5-6 and TRBJ1-4; D gene: possibly TRBD1, on 5 matching bases. The source is a human donor with active COVID-19. The donor label of this sample is uncertain. Sequencing was carried out using peripheral blood. In nucleotide form, the sequence is TGTGCCAGCAGCGGCGGACGGTGGGGCGTCGACAAACTGTTTTTT. Translated, it reads CASSGGRWGVDKLFF.